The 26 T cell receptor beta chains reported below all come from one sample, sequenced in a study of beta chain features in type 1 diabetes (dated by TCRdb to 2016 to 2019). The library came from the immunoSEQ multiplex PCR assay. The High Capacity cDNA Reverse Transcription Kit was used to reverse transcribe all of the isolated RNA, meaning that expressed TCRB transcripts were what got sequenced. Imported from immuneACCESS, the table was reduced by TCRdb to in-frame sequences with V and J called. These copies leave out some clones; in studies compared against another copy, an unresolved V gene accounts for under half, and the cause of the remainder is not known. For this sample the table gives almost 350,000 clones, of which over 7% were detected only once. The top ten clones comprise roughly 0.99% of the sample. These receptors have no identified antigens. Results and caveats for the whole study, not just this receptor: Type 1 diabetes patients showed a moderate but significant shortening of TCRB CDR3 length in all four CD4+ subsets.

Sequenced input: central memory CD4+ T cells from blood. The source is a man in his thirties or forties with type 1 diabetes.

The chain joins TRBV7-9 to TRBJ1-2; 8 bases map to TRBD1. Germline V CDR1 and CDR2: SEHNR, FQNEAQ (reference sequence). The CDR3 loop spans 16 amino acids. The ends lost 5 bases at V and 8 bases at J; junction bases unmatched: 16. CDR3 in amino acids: CASSPSWQGAFGGYTF. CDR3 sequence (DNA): TGTGCCAGCAGCCCTTCATGGCAGGGGGCTTTTGGAGGCTACACCTTC.

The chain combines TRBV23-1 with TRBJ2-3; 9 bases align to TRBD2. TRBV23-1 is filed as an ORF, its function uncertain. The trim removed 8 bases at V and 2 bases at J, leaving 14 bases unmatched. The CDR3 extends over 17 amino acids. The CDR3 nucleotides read TGCGCCAGCCTCACCGGATGTGAGCGGGGGGACACAGATACGCAGTATTTT. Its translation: CASLTGCERGDTDTQYF.

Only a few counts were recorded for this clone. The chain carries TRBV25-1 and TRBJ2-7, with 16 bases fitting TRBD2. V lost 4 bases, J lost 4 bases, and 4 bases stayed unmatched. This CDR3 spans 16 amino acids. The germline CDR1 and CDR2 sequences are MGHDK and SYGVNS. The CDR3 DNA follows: TGTGCCAGCAGTGTTTTGGGACTAGCGGGGGGGTACGAGCAGTACTTC. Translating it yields CASSVLGLAGGYEQYF.

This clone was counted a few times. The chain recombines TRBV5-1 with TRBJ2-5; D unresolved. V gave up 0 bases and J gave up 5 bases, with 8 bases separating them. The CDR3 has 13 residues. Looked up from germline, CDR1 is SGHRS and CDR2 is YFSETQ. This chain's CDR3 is CASSLDSPETQYF. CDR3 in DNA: TGCGCCAGCAGCTTGGACTCCCCTGAGACCCAGTACTTC.

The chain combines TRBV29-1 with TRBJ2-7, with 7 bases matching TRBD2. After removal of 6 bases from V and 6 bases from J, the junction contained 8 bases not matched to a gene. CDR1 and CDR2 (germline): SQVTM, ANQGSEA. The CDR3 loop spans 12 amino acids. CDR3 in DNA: TGCAGCGTCAATGTCGGCGGGGGCGAGCAGTACTTC. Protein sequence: CSVNVGGGEQYF.

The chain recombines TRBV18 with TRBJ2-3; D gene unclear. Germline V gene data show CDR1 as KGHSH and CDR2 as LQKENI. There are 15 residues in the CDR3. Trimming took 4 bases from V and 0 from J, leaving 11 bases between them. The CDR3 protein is CASSHSELSTDTQYF. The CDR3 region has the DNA TGTGCCAGCTCACATAGTGAACTGAGCACAGATACGCAGTATTTT.

The CDR3 DNA follows: TGTGCCAGCAGCTTAGATCGGGTCTCCGGGACTGAAGCTTTCTTT. Amino acid sequence: CASSLDRVSGTEAFF. The chain recombines TRBV7-2 with TRBJ1-1, with D unresolved. Trimming stripped 1 base from V and 5 bases from J, with 14 bases between. The V gene's germline CDR1 is SGHTA and CDR2 FQGNSA. This CDR3 has 15 residues.

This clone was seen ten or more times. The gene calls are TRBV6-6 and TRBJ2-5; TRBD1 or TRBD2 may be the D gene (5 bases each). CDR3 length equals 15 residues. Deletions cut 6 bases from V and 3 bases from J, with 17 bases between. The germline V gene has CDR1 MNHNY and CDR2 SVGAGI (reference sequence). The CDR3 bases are TGTGCCAGCAGCCCGACCCGGGACGGCAAAGAGACCCAGTACTTC. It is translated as CASSPTRDGKETQYF.

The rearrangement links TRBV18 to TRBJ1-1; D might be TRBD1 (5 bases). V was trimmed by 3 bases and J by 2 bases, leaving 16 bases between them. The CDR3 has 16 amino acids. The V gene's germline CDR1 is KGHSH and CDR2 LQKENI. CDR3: CASSPLPGRKNTEAFF. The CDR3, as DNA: TGTGCCAGCTCACCGCTACCGGGACGGAAAAACACTGAAGCTTTCTTT. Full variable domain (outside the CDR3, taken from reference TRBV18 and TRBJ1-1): NAGVMQNPRHLVRRRGQEARLRCSPMKGHSHVYWYRQLPEEGLKFMVYLQKENIIDESGMPKERFSAEFPKEGPSILRIQQVVRGDSAAYFCASSPLPGRKNTEAFFGQGTRLTVV.

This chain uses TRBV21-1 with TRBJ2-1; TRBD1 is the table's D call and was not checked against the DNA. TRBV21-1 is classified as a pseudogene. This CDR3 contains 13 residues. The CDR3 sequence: CASSKGGPDEQFF. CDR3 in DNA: TGTGCCAGCAGCAAAGGGGGGCCCGATGAGCAGTTCTTC.

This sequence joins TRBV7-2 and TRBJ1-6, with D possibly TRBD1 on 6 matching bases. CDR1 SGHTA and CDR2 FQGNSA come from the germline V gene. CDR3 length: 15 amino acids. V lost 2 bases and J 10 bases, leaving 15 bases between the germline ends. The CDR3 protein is CASSLIGARGSPLHF. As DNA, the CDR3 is TGTGCCAGCAGCTTAATTGGGGCCAGGGGCTCACCCCTCCACTTT.

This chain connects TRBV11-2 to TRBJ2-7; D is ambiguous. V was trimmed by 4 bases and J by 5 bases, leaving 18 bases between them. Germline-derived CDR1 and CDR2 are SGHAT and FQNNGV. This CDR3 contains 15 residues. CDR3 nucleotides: TGTGCCAGCAGCTCCCAAGCCGACAAACACCACGAGCAGTACTTC. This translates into CASSSQADKHHEQYF. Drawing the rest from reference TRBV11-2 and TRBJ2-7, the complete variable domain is EAGVAQSPRYKIIEKRQSVAFWCNPISGHATLYWYQQILGQGPKLLIQFQNNGVVDDSQLPKDRFSAERLKGVDSTLKIQPAKLEDSAVYLCASSSQADKHHEQYFGPGTRLTVT.

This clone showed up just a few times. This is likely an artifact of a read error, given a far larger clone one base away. The CDR3 DNA sequence: TGTACCTGGAAAAGGTCAGATACGCAGTATTTT. It translates to CTWKRSDTQYF. This rearrangement joins TRBV30 to TRBJ2-3; no clear D gene. The CDR3 is made up of 11 amino acids. Germline CDR1 GTSNPN, CDR2 SVGIG (reference sequence).

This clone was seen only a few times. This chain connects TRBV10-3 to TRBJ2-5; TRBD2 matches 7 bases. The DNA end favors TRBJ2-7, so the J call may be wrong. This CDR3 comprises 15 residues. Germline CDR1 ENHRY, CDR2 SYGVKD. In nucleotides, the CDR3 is TGTGCCATCAGTGGGCGGGGGAATAGCTCCTACGAGCAGTACTTC. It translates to CAISGRGNSSYEQYF.

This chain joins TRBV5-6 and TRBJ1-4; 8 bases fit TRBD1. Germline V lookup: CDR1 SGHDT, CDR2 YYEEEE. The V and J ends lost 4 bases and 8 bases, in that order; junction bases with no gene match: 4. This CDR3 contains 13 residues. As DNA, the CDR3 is TGTGCCAGCAGCGCCAGGGGGCAGGAAAAACTGTTTTTT. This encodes CASSARGQEKLFF. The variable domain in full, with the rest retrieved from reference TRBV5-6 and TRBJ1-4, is DAGVTQSPTHLIKTRGQQVTLRCSPKSGHDTVSWYQQALGQGPQFIFQYYEEEERQRGNFPDRFSGHQFPNYSSELNVNALLLGDSALYLCASSARGQEKLFFGSGTQLSVL.

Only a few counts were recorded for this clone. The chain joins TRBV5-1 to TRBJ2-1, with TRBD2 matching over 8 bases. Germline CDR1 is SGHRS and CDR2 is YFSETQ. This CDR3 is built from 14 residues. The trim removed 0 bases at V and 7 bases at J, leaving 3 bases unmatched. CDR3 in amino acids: CASSLVLAGNEQFF. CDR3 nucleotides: TGCGCCAGCAGCTTGGTTCTAGCGGGTAATGAGCAGTTCTTC.

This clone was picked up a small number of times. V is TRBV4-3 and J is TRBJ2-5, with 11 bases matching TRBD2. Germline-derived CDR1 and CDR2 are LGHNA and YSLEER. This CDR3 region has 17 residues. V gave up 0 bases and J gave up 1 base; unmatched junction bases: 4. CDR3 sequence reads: CASSQDLTSGGQETQYF. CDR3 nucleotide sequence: TGCGCCAGCAGCCAAGATCTTACTAGCGGGGGCCAAGAGACCCAGTACTTC.

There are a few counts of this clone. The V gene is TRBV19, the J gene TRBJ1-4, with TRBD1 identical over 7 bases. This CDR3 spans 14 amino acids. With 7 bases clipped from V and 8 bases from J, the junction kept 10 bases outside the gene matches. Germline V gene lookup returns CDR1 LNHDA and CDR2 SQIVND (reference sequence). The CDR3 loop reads CASTWTGGDEKLFF. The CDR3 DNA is TGTGCCAGTACCTGGACAGGCGGTGACGAAAAACTGTTTTTT.

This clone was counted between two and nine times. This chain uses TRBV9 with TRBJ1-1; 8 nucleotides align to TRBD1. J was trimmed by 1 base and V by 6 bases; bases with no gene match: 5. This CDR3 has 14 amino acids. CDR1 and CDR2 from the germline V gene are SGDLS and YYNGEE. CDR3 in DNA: TGTGCCAGCACAGGGGGCGGGGAGAACACTGAAGCTTTCTTT. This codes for CASTGGGENTEAFF.

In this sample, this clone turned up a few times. The CDR3 DNA sequence: TGCGCCAGCAGCGGATTGATCGGGGGCGCGGTAGCTTTCTTT. It specifies CASSGLIGGAVAFF. The rearrangement uses TRBV5-1 and TRBJ1-1; tentative D call: TRBD1 (6 bases). The germline gives CDR1 SGHRS, CDR2 YFSETQ. CDR3 length: 14 amino acids. V lost 4 bases, J lost 10 bases, and 20 bases lay in between. Using reference TRBV5-1 and TRBJ1-1 for the parts outside the CDR3, the full variable domain is KAGVTQTPRYLIKTRGQQVTLSCSPISGHRSVSWYQQTPGQGLQFLFEYFSETQRNKGNFPGRFSGRQFSNSRSEMNVSTLELGDSALYLCASSGLIGGAVAFFGQGTRLTVV.

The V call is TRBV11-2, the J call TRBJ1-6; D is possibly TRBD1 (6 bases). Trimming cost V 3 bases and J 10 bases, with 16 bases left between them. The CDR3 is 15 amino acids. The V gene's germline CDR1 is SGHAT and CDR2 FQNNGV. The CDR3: CASSFHRAPGSPLHF. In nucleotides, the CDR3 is TGTGCCAGCAGCTTTCACAGGGCTCCCGGATCACCCCTCCACTTT.

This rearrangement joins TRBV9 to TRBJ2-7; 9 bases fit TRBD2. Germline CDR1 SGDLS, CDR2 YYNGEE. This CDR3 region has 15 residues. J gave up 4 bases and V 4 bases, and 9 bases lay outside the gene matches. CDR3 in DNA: TGTGCCAGCAGCTGGGGGCTAGCGGGGCCTTACGAGCAGTACTTC. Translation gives CASSWGLAGPYEQYF.

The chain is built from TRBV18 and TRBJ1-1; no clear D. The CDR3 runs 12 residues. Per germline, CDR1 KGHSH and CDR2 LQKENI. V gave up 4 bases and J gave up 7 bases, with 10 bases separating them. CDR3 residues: CASSHTNGEAFF. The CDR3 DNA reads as TGTGCCAGCTCACATACTAACGGTGAAGCTTTCTTT.

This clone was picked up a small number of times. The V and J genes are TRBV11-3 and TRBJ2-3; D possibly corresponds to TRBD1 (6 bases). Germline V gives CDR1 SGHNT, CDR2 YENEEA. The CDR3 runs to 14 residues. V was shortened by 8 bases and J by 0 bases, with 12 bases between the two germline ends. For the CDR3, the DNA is TGTGCCAGCGCCCCACAGGGTAGCACAGATACGCAGTATTTT. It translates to CASAPQGSTDTQYF.

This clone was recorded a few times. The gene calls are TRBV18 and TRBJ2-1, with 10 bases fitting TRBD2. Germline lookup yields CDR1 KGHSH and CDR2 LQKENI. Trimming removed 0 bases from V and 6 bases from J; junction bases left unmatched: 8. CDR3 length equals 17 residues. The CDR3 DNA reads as TGTGCCAGCTCACCACCGCCTAGCGGGGGTTCCCGCAATGAGCAGTTCTTC. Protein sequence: CASSPPPSGGSRNEQFF.

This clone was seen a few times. This CDR3 is CASRLAGITQETQYF. The CDR3, as DNA: TGCGCCTCGAGACTAGCGGGGATAACCCAAGAGACCCAGTACTTC. The chain employs TRBV5-1 and TRBJ2-5, with 11 nucleotides matching TRBD2. J gave up 1 base and V 10 bases, and 9 bases lay outside the gene matches. Looked up from germline, CDR1 is SGHRS and CDR2 is YFSETQ. The CDR3 is made up of 15 amino acids.